This T cell receptor beta chain was found in a study of blood T cells in healthy people across ages. A second PCR of roughly 7 to 11 cycles used a sample-barcoded 5' primer and a J-beta primer mix. Using its own MiXCR run on the 5' RACE reads, TCRdb lists one record per CDR3 protein. The table shows 1 million to 1.2 million distinct CDR3 sequences, with about two fifths occurring only once. This clonotype has more than one count but fewer than ten. V lost 0 bases and J lost 4, with 13 bases in between. This CDR3 comprises 16 residues. From germline, CDR1 is MNHEY and CDR2 SMNVEV (reference sequence). Sequenced: blood. The rearrangement joins TRBV27 to TRBJ1-5, with D perhaps matching TRBD1 (6 bases). The source of this sequence is a man aged 18 to 29 in good health. This chain's CDR3 is CASSLSSRGGNQPQHF. CDR3 nucleotide sequence: TGTGCCAGCAGTTTATCGTCCAGGGGAGGGAATCAGCCCCAGCATTTT.